The 23 T cell receptor beta chains below were found in one sample sequenced in a study of shared clonotypes between healthy human individuals. Naive-designated CD8 cells lacked CD45RO, were positively enriched for CCR7, and omitted terminally differentiated effector memory CD45RA+ cells. Only in-frame clones appear in the TCRdb table, and some are missing; sequencing was by immunoSEQ multiplex PCR. This table holds about 820,000 clones, about 91% found once. The specimen sequenced was naive CD8+ T cells sorted from blood. These receptor sequences come from a man aged 25-45 years in good health.

The chain uses TRBV6-1 and TRBJ2-1; TRBD1 is a possible D gene (6 bases). V was clipped by 7 bases and J by 3 bases, with 16 bases between them. The CDR3 covers 15 residues. Germline CDR1 MNHNS, CDR2 SASEGT. CDR3 in amino acids: CASMTPDRIYNEQFF. CDR3 bases: TGTGCCAGCATGACACCCGACAGGATCTACAATGAGCAGTTCTTC.

The chain couples TRBV2 to TRBJ2-5; a possible D gene is TRBD2 (6 bases). Trimming took 3 bases from V and 7 from J, leaving 12 bases between them. Germline V gene lookup returns CDR1 SNHLY and CDR2 FYNNEI. The CDR3 consists of 13 residues. This chain's CDR3 is CASSDGRRGTQYF. Written as DNA, the CDR3 is TGTGCCAGCAGTGATGGTAGGAGGGGGACCCAGTACTTC.

The chain joins TRBV27 to TRBJ2-7; 9 nucleotides match TRBD1. The CDR3 is 15 residues long. Looked up from germline, CDR1 is MNHEY and CDR2 is SMNVEV (reference sequence). Germline trimming cut 2 bases from V and 5 bases from J; bases unmatched to any gene: 7. The CDR3 DNA reads as TGTGCCAGCAGTTTAGGGACAGGGAGTTTAAACGAGCAGTACTTC. It is translated as CASSLGTGSLNEQYF.

The CDR3 reads CASSVELAGGRDTQYF. The CDR3 coding sequence is TGTGCCAGCAGTGTCGAACTAGCGGGAGGGCGGGATACGCAGTATTTT. The chain couples TRBV6-1 to TRBJ2-3; the match to TRBD2 covers 13 bases. In germline, CDR1 is MNHNS, CDR2 SASEGT. Losses at the gene ends were 4 bases for V and 6 bases for J; bases not matched to a gene: 7. The CDR3 covers 16 residues.

The V call is TRBV5-6, the J call TRBJ2-7; D is unclear. V lost 4 bases, J lost 5 bases, and 22 bases lay in between. Per the germline V gene, CDR1 is SGHDT and CDR2 is YYEEEE. The CDR3 is made up of 16 amino acids. CDR3 sequence reads: CASSRRLPPKAHEQYF. CDR3 nucleotide sequence: TGTGCCAGCAGCCGCCGCCTGCCTCCAAAGGCCCACGAGCAGTACTTC.

The CDR3 loop is CASYSQLAGRDRATDEQYF. CDR3 DNA: TGCGCCAGCTATAGCCAACTCGCCGGCCGGGACAGGGCTACGGACGAGCAGTACTTC. This chain links TRBV5-1 with TRBJ2-7, with 9 positions matching TRBD1. CDR3 size: 19 residues. Per the germline V gene, CDR1 is SGHRS and CDR2 is YFSETQ. V shed 7 bases, J shed 5 bases, and the junction held 25 bases outside the gene matches.

The chain couples TRBV27 to TRBJ1-5; the D gene is possibly TRBD1 (6 bases). Germline V gene lookup returns CDR1 MNHEY and CDR2 SMNVEV (reference sequence). This CDR3 spans 16 amino acids. V dropped 5 bases and J dropped 6 bases, with 20 bases sitting between them. The CDR3 DNA follows: TGTGCCAGCAGTCCCCGACAAGGGGGAGGCGTTCAGCCCCAGCATTTT. The encoded protein is CASSPRQGGGVQPQHF.

V usage is TRBV10-3 and J usage is TRBJ1-1; D is ambiguous. Per the germline V gene, CDR1 is ENHRY and CDR2 is SYGVKD. Between the trimmed V and J ends, which lost 5 bases and 7 bases, there was a span of 17 bases. There are 14 residues in the CDR3. CDR3 DNA: TGTGCCATCAGTAACAGCCGCCAAGCGGATGAAGCTTTCTTT. Protein product: CAISNSRQADEAFF.

The chain uses TRBV9 and TRBJ2-4; possible D gene TRBD2, 5 bases. Germline CDR1 is SGDLS and CDR2 is YYNGEE. Trimming shortened V by 4 bases and J by 8 bases, and 13 bases separated the two germline ends. The CDR3 extends over 13 amino acids. CDR3 in amino acids: CASSPPLVDIQYF. For the CDR3, the DNA is TGTGCCAGCAGCCCACCACTAGTTGACATTCAGTACTTC.

The J gene is TRBJ2-4, the V gene TRBV7-9, with a tentative D call TRBD1 (6 bases). CDR3 length: 19 amino acids. Germline lookup yields CDR1 SEHNR and CDR2 FQNEAQ (reference sequence). V was clipped by 0 bases and J by 3 bases, with 21 bases between them. The CDR3, as DNA: TGTGCCAGCAGCTTAGCGAATATAGGCAGGGGCGATGGCAAAAACATTCAGTACTTC. It encodes CASSLANIGRGDGKNIQYF.

In this sample, this clone turned up a few times. The chain joins TRBV13 to TRBJ2-7, with 10 positions matching TRBD1. Germline V CDR1 and CDR2: PRHDT, FYEKMQ (reference sequence). Trimming cost V 5 bases and J 3 bases; bases outside gene matches: 13. The CDR3 has 17 residues. CDR3 protein: CASSERRDRGQGYEQYF. CDR3 in DNA: TGTGCCAGCAGCGAACGGAGGGACAGGGGCCAGGGCTACGAGCAGTACTTC.

For this clone: Other nucleotide sequences from this sample produce the same CDR3. The V and J genes are TRBV9 and TRBJ2-3; 7 bases line up with TRBD2. Losses at the gene ends were 2 bases for V and 0 bases for J; bases not matched to a gene: 0. The CDR3 loop spans 14 amino acids. Germline V lookup: CDR1 SGDLS, CDR2 YYNGEE. DNA of the CDR3: TGTGCCAGCAGCGTCGGGGGGAGCACAGATACGCAGTATTTT. It encodes CASSVGGSTDTQYF.

CDR3 in amino acids: CASSQDTAGLQETQYF. CDR3 nucleotides: TGCGCCAGCAGCCAAGATACGGCGGGGTTACAAGAGACCCAGTACTTC. V and J are TRBV4-1 and TRBJ2-5; weak D call: TRBD2 (6 bases). Per germline, CDR1 MGHRA and CDR2 YSYEKL. The CDR3 sequence is 16 residues long. Trimming took 0 bases from V and 2 from J, leaving 13 bases between them.

The chain uses TRBV19 and TRBJ1-1; 7 bases match TRBD1. The ends lost 3 bases at V and 5 bases at J; junction bases unmatched: 3. The germline V gene has CDR1 LNHDA and CDR2 SQIVND (reference sequence). The CDR3 has 13 amino acids. CDR3 amino acids: CASSIKGATEAFF. The DNA of the CDR3 is TGTGCCAGTAGTATTAAGGGGGCAACTGAAGCTTTCTTT.

The chain recombines TRBV27 with TRBJ1-5; possibly TRBD1 for D (6 bases). Trimming removed 5 bases from V and 3 bases from J, with 14 bases in between. Germline CDR1 and CDR2: MNHEY and SMNVEV (reference sequence). The CDR3 contains 15 residues. The CDR3 here is CASSGGPYSNQPQHF. The CDR3 DNA follows: TGTGCCAGCAGTGGGGGGCCATATTCCAATCAGCCCCAGCATTTT.

The chain has TRBV10-3 and TRBJ2-3; 7 bases match TRBD1. The CDR3 runs 15 residues. From germline, CDR1 is ENHRY and CDR2 SYGVKD. Trimming removed 0 bases from V and 2 bases from J; junction bases left unmatched: 2. The CDR3 DNA is TGTGCCATCAGTGAGTCGACAGGGTCCACAGATACGCAGTATTTT. Translated, it gives CAISESTGSTDTQYF.

The chain couples TRBV27 to TRBJ2-7; D remains unclear. CDR3 length: 13 residues. With 6 bases removed from V and 2 bases from J, the gap between germline ends came to 11 bases. Germline CDR1 reads MNHEY; CDR2 reads SMNVEV (reference sequence). The CDR3 loop is CASSHSYAYEQYF. CDR3 sequence (DNA): TGTGCCAGCAGCCACTCCTATGCCTACGAGCAGTACTTC.

The gene calls are TRBV28 and TRBJ2-1; possible D gene TRBD2, 5 bases. Germline V gene sequence: CDR1 MDHEN, CDR2 SYDVKM. Trimming pared 10 bases from V and 7 bases from J, leaving 14 bases between. This CDR3 has 12 residues. CDR3 residues: CAIGVPRNEQFF. The CDR3, as DNA: TGTGCCATCGGGGTCCCGAGGAATGAGCAGTTCTTC.

The gene calls are TRBV27 and TRBJ1-1; D possibly corresponds to TRBD1 (6 bases). The germline V and J ends were trimmed by 0 bases and 5 bases, with 10 bases remaining between them. The germline gives CDR1 MNHEY, CDR2 SMNVEV (reference sequence). The CDR3 is made up of 14 amino acids. CDR3 DNA sequence: TGTGCCAGCAGTTTATCCGCAGGGGCAACTGAAGCTTTCTTT. It yields the protein CASSLSAGATEAFF.

The V and J genes are TRBV28 and TRBJ1-1; 9 bases fit TRBD1. The CDR3 is made up of 13 amino acids. CDR1 is MDHEN, CDR2 SYDVKM, per germline. V dropped 6 bases and J dropped 5; count of bases not matched to a gene: 4. The CDR3 loop reads CASRDRGMTEAFF. CDR3 DNA: TGTGCCAGCAGAGACAGGGGGATGACTGAAGCTTTCTTT.

The rearrangement links TRBV7-6 to TRBJ2-2, with TRBD1 matching 7 bases. V lost 5 bases and J lost 1; bases outside the gene matches: 7. Per germline, CDR1 SGHVS and CDR2 FNYEAQ. The CDR3 is made up of 16 amino acids. Here the CDR3 DNA reads TGTGCCAGCAGCCAATGGGACAGTGAGAACACCGGGGAGCTGTTTTTT. It translates to CASSQWDSENTGELFF.

This clone was observed a single time. J is TRBJ2-1 and V is TRBV6-6; unclear D gene. The CDR3 has 12 residues. Germline CDR1 and CDR2: MNHNY and SVGAGI (reference sequence). V dropped 6 bases and J dropped 4 bases, with 7 bases sitting between them. CDR3 nucleotides: TGTGCCAGCAGCCCCCAGTACAATGAGCAGTTCTTC. This codes for CASSPQYNEQFF.

This chain links TRBV6-5 with TRBJ2-7; 11 bases match TRBD1. V was clipped by 5 bases and J by 4 bases; unmatched bases: 7. The CDR3 runs to 15 residues. CDR1 MNHEY and CDR2 SVGAGI come from the germline V gene. The CDR3 DNA reads TGTGCCAGCAGTACTCTCGGGACAGGGGGGTACGAGCAGTACTTC. It codes for CASSTLGTGGYEQYF.